Listed below are T cell receptor beta chains from one sample, sequenced in a study of spatial heterogeneity in lung cancer. From the 5' RACE reads, TCRdb called clonotypes with MiXCR, one entry per CDR3 protein. The repertoire includes roughly 2,000 distinct CDR3 sequences, roughly 13% of them detected once, and roughly 10% sits in the top ten. The sequenced sample was lung tumor tissue, obtained at surgery. Every receptor here comes from a male donor with early-stage non-small cell lung cancer. Both conserved end residues are part of each CDR3. Fields, in order: J gene, V gene, D gene, CDR3 protein. A D gene is named only where the DNA matches it firmly.

J gene: TRBJ2-3
V gene: TRBV7-2
D gene: -
CDR3 protein: CASSPGTLLTDTQYF

J gene: TRBJ2-3
V gene: TRBV11-2
D gene: TRBD1
CDR3 protein: CASSSPGQVADTQYF

J gene: TRBJ1-5
V gene: TRBV19
D gene: -
CDR3 protein: CASTEYSNQPQHF

J gene: TRBJ2-7
V gene: TRBV7-2
D gene: TRBD2
CDR3 protein: CASSPWGPGLAGGSSEQYF

J gene: TRBJ1-1
V gene: TRBV20-1
D gene: TRBD1
CDR3 protein: CSARGGRAEAFF

J gene: TRBJ1-2
V gene: TRBV7-2
D gene: -
CDR3 protein: CASSLGVGVYGYTF

J gene: TRBJ1-1
V gene: TRBV18
D gene: -
CDR3 protein: CASSLANTEAFF

J gene: TRBJ1-5
V gene: TRBV11-1
D gene: -
CDR3 protein: CASSKSQGQPQHF

J gene: TRBJ1-2
V gene: TRBV27
D gene: TRBD1
CDR3 protein: CASCLSWTGRGYTF

J gene: TRBJ1-1
V gene: TRBV3-1
D gene: -
CDR3 protein: CASSQVPGTEAFF

J gene: TRBJ2-7
V gene: TRBV6-2/TRBV6-3
D gene: -
CDR3 protein: CASSLSGGGPSGQYF

J gene: TRBJ1-2
V gene: TRBV7-9
D gene: -
CDR3 protein: CASSLAPLRGMSYTF

J gene: TRBJ2-1
V gene: TRBV7-6
D gene: TRBD2
CDR3 protein: CASSSLAGASYNEQFF

J gene: TRBJ1-5
V gene: TRBV12-5
D gene: -
CDR3 protein: CASGMGPSQHF

J gene: TRBJ2-4
V gene: TRBV3-1
D gene: TRBD2
CDR3 protein: CASSLSSGGQNIQYF

J gene: TRBJ2-4
V gene: TRBV19
D gene: -
CDR3 protein: CASREGHPPNIQYF

J gene: TRBJ2-1
V gene: TRBV4-3
D gene: -
CDR3 protein: CASSQDRPGSYYNEQFF

J gene: TRBJ1-4
V gene: TRBV12-3/TRBV12-4
D gene: -
CDR3 protein: CASSPPPGSKKLFF

J gene: TRBJ1-2
V gene: TRBV7-9
D gene: -
CDR3 protein: CASSWAGNNYGYTF

J gene: TRBJ2-1
V gene: TRBV2
D gene: -
CDR3 protein: CASSERGSYNEQFF

J gene: TRBJ2-4
V gene: TRBV5-4
D gene: -
CDR3 protein: CASSLNPGDIQYF

J gene: TRBJ1-5
V gene: TRBV15
D gene: TRBD1
CDR3 protein: CATSTYWGQGEQPQHF

J gene: TRBJ2-5
V gene: TRBV11-1
D gene: TRBD2
CDR3 protein: CASSPIAGGHETQYF

J gene: TRBJ1-4
V gene: TRBV15
D gene: -
CDR3 protein: CATSRFRDLEKLFF

J gene: TRBJ2-2
V gene: TRBV5-1
D gene: TRBD1
CDR3 protein: CASSWGTGGIVEELFF

J gene: TRBJ2-1
V gene: TRBV9
D gene: -
CDR3 protein: CASSVEVQLYNEQFF

J gene: TRBJ2-3
V gene: TRBV5-5
D gene: TRBD2
CDR3 protein: CASSSGASGMVDTQYF

J gene: TRBJ2-1
V gene: TRBV6-5
D gene: -
CDR3 protein: CASRPQDLYNEQFF

J gene: TRBJ2-6
V gene: TRBV6-5
D gene: -
CDR3 protein: CASRLTGSPSGANVLTF

J gene: TRBJ2-5
V gene: TRBV29-1
D gene: -
CDR3 protein: CSVANGETQYF

J gene: TRBJ1-1
V gene: TRBV10-2
D gene: -
CDR3 protein: CASSESWDPVNTEAFF

J gene: TRBJ2-1
V gene: TRBV12-3/TRBV12-4
D gene: -
CDR3 protein: CASNPSMGGEQFF

J gene: TRBJ2-7
V gene: TRBV18
D gene: TRBD1
CDR3 protein: CASSPPGRTGAHEQYF

J gene: TRBJ2-5
V gene: TRBV7-9
D gene: TRBD2
CDR3 protein: CASSLEAGVETQYF

J gene: TRBJ1-1
V gene: TRBV29-1
D gene: -
CDR3 protein: CSVVTGQGTEAFF

J gene: TRBJ2-3
V gene: TRBV20-1
D gene: -
CDR3 protein: CSASSTDTQYF

J gene: TRBJ1-1
V gene: TRBV2
D gene: -
CDR3 protein: CASSEAPGTNTEAFF

J gene: TRBJ2-1
V gene: TRBV9
D gene: TRBD2
CDR3 protein: CASSDRTSGTGNEQFF

J gene: TRBJ2-3
V gene: TRBV3-1
D gene: -
CDR3 protein: CASSQDGGDTQYF

J gene: TRBJ2-5
V gene: TRBV2
D gene: -
CDR3 protein: CASRAGRETQYF

J gene: TRBJ1-2
V gene: TRBV29-1
D gene: -
CDR3 protein: CSVWGRANYGYTF

J gene: TRBJ2-5
V gene: TRBV5-6
D gene: -
CDR3 protein: CASSLDLRETQYF

J gene: TRBJ1-2
V gene: TRBV10-3
D gene: -
CDR3 protein: CAIRPAGDLVDYGYTF

J gene: TRBJ2-3
V gene: TRBV27
D gene: -
CDR3 protein: CASSLRVGPVVDTQYF

J gene: TRBJ2-1
V gene: TRBV18
D gene: -
CDR3 protein: CASSPPQLGGSRSYNEQFF

J gene: TRBJ2-7
V gene: TRBV18
D gene: TRBD1
CDR3 protein: CASSPPGQGPSEQYF

J gene: TRBJ1-1
V gene: TRBV2
D gene: TRBD1
CDR3 protein: CASRATDRGEVGGTEAFF

J gene: TRBJ1-2
V gene: TRBV10-3
D gene: TRBD1
CDR3 protein: CAISGDRGNYGYTF

J gene: TRBJ1-5
V gene: TRBV27
D gene: -
CDR3 protein: CASRGDQPQHF

J gene: TRBJ2-5
V gene: TRBV14
D gene: TRBD2
CDR3 protein: CASSPPGLVRGTQYF

J gene: TRBJ2-3
V gene: TRBV18
D gene: -
CDR3 protein: CASSRGGLEHTDTQYF

J gene: TRBJ1-6
V gene: TRBV7-9
D gene: -
CDR3 protein: CASSLASGGWSPLHF

J gene: TRBJ1-2
V gene: TRBV5-1
D gene: -
CDR3 protein: CASSLGGNYGYTF